What follows is one TCR beta chain and its context. The sample comes from a study of blood T cell repertoires in COVID-19. The germline CDR1 and CDR2 sequences are WNHNN and SYGVQD (reference sequence). The CDR3 totals 17 residues. The V segment lost 5 bases and the J segment 4 bases; nucleotides outside the gene matches: 9. Here immunoSEQ multiplex PCR was the method, and the copy in TCRdb shows in-frame clones only, minus some. The sample lists 100,000 to 120,000 clones, more than 80% seen once, with approximately 5% in the top ten. The V call is TRBV10-1, the J call TRBJ1-6; 9 bases line up with TRBD1. Sequenced input: peripheral blood. The sequence derives from a woman aged 60-70 years with COVID-19, enrolled during active disease. The CDR3 loop is CASSRSDRGSYNSPLHF. The CDR3 nucleotides read TGCGCCAGCAGTAGATCCGACAGGGGGAGTTATAATTCACCCCTCCACTTT.